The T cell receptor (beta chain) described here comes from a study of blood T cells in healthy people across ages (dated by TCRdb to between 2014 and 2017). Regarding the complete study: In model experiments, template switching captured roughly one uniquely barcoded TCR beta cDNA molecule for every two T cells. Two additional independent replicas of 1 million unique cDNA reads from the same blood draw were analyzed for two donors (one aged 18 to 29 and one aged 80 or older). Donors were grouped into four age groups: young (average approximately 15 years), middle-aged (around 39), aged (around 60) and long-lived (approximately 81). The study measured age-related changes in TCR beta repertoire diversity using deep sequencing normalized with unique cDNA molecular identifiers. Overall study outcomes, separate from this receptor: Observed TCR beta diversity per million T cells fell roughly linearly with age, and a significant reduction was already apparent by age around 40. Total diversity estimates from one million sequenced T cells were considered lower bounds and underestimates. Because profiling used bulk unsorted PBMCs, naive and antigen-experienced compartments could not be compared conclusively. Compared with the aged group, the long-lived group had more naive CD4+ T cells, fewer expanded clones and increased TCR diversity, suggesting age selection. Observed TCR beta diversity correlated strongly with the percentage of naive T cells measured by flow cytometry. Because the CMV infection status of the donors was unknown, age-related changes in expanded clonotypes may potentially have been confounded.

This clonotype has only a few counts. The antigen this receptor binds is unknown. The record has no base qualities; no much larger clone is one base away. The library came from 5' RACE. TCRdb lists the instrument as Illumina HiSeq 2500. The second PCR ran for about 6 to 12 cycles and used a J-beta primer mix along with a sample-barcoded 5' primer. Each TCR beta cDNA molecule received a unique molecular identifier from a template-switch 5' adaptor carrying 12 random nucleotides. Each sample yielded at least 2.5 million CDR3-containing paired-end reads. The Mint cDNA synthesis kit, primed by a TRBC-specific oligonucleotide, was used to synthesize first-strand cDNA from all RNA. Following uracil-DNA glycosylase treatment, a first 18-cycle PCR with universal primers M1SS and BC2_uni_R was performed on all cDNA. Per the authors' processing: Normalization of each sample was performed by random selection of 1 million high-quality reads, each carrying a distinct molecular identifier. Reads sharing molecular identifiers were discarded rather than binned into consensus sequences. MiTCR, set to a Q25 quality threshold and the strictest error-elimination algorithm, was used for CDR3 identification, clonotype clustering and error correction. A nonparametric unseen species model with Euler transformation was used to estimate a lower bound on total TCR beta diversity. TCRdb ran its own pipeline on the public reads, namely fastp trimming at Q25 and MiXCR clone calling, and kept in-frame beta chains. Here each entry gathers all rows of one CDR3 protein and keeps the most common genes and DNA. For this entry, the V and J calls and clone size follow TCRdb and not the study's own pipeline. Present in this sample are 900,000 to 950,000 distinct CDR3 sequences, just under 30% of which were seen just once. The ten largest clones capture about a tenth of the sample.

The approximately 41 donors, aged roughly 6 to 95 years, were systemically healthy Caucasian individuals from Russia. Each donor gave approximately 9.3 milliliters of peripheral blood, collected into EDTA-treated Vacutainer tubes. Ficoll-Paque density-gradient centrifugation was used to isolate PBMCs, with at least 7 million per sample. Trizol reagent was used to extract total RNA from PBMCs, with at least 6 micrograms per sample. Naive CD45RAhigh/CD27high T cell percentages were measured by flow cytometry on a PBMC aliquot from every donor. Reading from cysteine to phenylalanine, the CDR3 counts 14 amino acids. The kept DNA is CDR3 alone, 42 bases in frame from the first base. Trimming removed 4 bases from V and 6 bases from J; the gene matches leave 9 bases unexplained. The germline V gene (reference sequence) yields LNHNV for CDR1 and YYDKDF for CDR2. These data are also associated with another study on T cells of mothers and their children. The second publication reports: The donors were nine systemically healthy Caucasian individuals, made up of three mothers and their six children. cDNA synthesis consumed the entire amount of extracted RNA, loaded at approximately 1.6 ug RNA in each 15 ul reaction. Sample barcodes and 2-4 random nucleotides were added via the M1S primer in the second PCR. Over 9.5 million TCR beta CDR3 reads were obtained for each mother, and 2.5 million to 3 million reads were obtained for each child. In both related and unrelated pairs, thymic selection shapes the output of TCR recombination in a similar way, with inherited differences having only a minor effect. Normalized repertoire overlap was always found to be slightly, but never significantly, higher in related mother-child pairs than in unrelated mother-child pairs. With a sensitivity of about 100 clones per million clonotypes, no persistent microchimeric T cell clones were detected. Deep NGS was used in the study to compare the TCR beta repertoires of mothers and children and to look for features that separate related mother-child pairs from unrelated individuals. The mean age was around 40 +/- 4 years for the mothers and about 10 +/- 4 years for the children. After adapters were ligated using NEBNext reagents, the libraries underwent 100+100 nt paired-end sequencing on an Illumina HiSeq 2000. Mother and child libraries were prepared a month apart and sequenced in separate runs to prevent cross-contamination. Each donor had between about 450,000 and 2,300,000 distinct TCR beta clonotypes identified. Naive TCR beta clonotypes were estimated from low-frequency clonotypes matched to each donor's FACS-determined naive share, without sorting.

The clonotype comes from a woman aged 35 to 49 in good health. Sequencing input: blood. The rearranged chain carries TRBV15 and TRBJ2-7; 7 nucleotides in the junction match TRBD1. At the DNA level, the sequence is TGTGCCACCAGCACCCGGGACAGTATTGGCGAGCAGTACTTC. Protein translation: CATSTRDSIGEQYF.